The 10 T cell receptor beta chains below come from one sample, sequenced in a study of OX40 agonist ivuxolimab in advanced cancers. This table comes from immunoSEQ multiplex PCR, and its TCRdb copy is limited to in-frame clones, with some not included. This table holds roughly 70,000 clones, around 83% found once. Specimen: CD4+ or CD8+ T cells sorted from blood, collected in a trial of the OX40 agonist ivuxolimab. These receptors all come from an adult with an advanced solid tumor such as melanoma, head and neck, liver or kidney cancer.

This clone was detected only once. This sequence joins TRBV7-2 and TRBJ1-1; D is perhaps TRBD1 (5 bases). The length of the CDR3 is 16 residues. Germline lookup yields CDR1 SGHTA and CDR2 FQGNSA. The V end lost 1 base, the J end lost 5 bases, and 17 bases lay between the germline ends. CDR3 residues: CASSLERQGRWTEAFF. Here the CDR3 DNA reads TGTGCCAGCAGCTTAGAACGTCAGGGTAGGTGGACTGAAGCTTTCTTT. The full variable domain, its missing parts supplied by reference TRBV7-2 and TRBJ1-1, is GAGVSQSPSNKVTEKGKDVELRCDPISGHTALYWYRQSLGQGLEFLIYFQGNSAPDKSGLPSDRFSAERTGGSVSTLTIQRTQQEDSAVYLCASSLERQGRWTEAFFGQGTRLTVV.

V and J are TRBV7-9 and TRBJ1-6; D unresolved. The CDR3 loop spans 17 amino acids. V lost 3 bases and J 0 bases, leaving 12 bases between the germline ends. The germline CDR1 and CDR2 sequences are SEHNR and FQNEAQ (reference sequence). As DNA, the CDR3 is TGTGCCAGCAGCTTGAGGGATGGGAGCTCCTATAATTCACCCCTCCACTTT. Protein sequence: CASSLRDGSSYNSPLHF.

The chain couples TRBV30 to TRBJ2-7; tentatively, D is TRBD1 or TRBD2 (5 bases each). CDR3 length: 15 residues. The germline gives CDR1 GTSNPN, CDR2 SVGIG (reference sequence). Trimming took off 5 bases at V and 2 bases at J, with 19 bases between the two ends. CDR3 DNA sequence: TGTGCCTGGCCCCCGGGCCGGGACCCGACCTACGAGCAGTACGTC. Its protein product is CAWPPGRDPTYEQYV.

The chain uses TRBV6-1 and TRBJ1-2, with D unresolved. The CDR3 extends over 12 amino acids. V was shortened by 8 bases and J by 7 bases, with 14 bases between the two germline ends. Germline V lookup: CDR1 MNHNS, CDR2 SASEGT. In DNA form, the CDR3 reads TGTGCCAGCGGGGTAATTGGATTTGGCTACACCTTC. As protein: CASGVIGFGYTF.

The chain's CDR3 is CASGSGTWGETQYF. CDR3 DNA: TGTGCCAGCGGTAGCGGGACTTGGGGGGAGACCCAGTACTTC. The chain links TRBV5-4 to TRBJ2-5; 8 nucleotides match TRBD2. Germline V CDR1 and CDR2: SGHNT, YYREEE (reference sequence). V shed 7 bases and J 5 bases; nucleotides not matched to a gene: 10. The CDR3 covers 14 residues.

The gene calls are TRBV28 and TRBJ1-4; weak D call: TRBD1 (5 bases). V shed 3 bases and J shed 8 bases, with 13 bases lying between them. Per the germline V gene, CDR1 is MDHEN and CDR2 is SYDVKM. The CDR3 spans 14 residues. CDR3 DNA: TGTGCCAGCAGTTTCGCTGGACAAAGGGAAAAACTGTTTTTT. It specifies CASSFAGQREKLFF.

J is TRBJ1-3 and V is TRBV6-6, with no clear D. CDR1 and CDR2 from the germline V gene are MNHNY and SVGAGI (reference sequence). CDR3 length: 14 amino acids. V was shortened by 6 bases and J by 1 base, with 10 bases between the two germline ends. This CDR3 is CASSPPGSGNTIYF. The DNA for the CDR3 is TGTGCCAGCAGCCCCCCGGGGTCTGGAAACACCATATATTTT.

DNA for the CDR3: TGTGCCAGCAGTTTAGGGGGAAGCAACACCGGGGAGCTGTTTTTT. Amino acid sequence: CASSLGGSNTGELFF. The chain links TRBV28 to TRBJ2-2; the D call may be TRBD1 or TRBD2 (5 bases each). Trimming stripped 2 bases from V and 2 bases from J, with 9 bases between. The length of the CDR3 is 15 residues. Germline CDR1 is MDHEN and CDR2 is SYDVKM.

The V gene is TRBV7-9, the J gene TRBJ2-2; 7 nucleotides match TRBD2. Germline V gene lookup returns CDR1 SEHNR and CDR2 FQNEAQ (reference sequence). The CDR3 sequence is 14 residues long. V dropped 2 bases and J dropped 6; count of bases not matched to a gene: 3. The CDR3 DNA reads as TGTGCCAGCAGCTTAACCGGGGGGTCCGGGGAGCTGTTTTTT. This gives the protein CASSLTGGSGELFF. The variable domain in full, with the rest retrieved from reference TRBV7-9 and TRBJ2-2, is DTGVSQNPRHKITKRGQNVTFRCDPISEHNRLYWYRQTLGQGPEFLTYFQNEAQLEKSRLLSDRFSAERPKGSFSTLEIQRTEQGDSAMYLCASSLTGGSGELFFGEGSRLTVL.

The chain uses TRBV18 and TRBJ2-7, with 7 bases that match TRBD1. The CDR3 runs to 14 residues. Germline trimming cut 4 bases from V and 5 bases from J; bases unmatched to any gene: 8. CDR1 is KGHSH and CDR2 is LQKENI in the germline V gene. CDR3 sequence reads: CASSREDRDHEQYV. The CDR3 coding sequence is TGTGCCAGCTCACGTGAAGACAGGGATCACGAGCAGTACGTC.